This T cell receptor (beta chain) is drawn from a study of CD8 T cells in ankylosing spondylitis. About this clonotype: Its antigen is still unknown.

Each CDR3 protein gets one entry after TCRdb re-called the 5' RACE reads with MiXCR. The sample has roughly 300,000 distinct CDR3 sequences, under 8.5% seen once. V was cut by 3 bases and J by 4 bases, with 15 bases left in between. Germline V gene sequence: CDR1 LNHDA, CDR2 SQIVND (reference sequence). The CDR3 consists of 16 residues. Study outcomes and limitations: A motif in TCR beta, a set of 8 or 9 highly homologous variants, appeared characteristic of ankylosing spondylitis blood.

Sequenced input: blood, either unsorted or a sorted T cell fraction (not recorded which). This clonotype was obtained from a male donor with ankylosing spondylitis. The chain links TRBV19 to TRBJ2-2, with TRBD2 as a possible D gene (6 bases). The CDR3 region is CASSIGSGLTTGELFF. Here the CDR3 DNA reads TGTGCCAGTAGTATCGGGAGCGGACTTACCACCGGGGAGCTGTTTTTT.